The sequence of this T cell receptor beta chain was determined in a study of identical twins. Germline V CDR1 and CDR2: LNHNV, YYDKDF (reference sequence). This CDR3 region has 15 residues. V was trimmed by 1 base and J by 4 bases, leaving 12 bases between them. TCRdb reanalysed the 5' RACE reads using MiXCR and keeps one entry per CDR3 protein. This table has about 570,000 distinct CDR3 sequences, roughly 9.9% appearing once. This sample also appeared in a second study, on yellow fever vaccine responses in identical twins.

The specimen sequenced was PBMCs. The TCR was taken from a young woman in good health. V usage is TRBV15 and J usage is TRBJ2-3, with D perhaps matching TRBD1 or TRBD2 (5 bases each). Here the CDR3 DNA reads TGTGCCACCAGCAGAGGACAGACTAAGGCAGATACGCAGTATTTT. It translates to CATSRGQTKADTQYF. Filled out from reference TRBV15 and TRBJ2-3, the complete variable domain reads DAMVIQNPRYQVTQFGKPVTLSCSQTLNHNVMYWYQQKSSQAPKLLFHYYDKDFNNEADTPDNFQSRRPNTSFCFLDIRSPGLGDTAMYLCATSRGQTKADTQYFGPGTRLTVL.